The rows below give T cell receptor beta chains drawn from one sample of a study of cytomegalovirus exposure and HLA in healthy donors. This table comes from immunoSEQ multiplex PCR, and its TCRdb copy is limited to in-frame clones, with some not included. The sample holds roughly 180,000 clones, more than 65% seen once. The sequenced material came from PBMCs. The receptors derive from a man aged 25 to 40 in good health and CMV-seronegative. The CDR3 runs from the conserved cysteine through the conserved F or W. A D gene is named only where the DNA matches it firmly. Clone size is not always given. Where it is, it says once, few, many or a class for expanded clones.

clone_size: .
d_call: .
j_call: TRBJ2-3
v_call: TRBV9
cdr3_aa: CASSVEPNQVADTQYF
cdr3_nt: TGTGCCAGCAGCGTAGAGCCGAATCAGGTAGCAGATACGCAGTATTTT

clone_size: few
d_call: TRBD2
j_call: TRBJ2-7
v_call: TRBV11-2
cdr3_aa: CASSSHPSGRSSYEQYF
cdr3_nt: TGTGCCAGCAGCTCCCACCCTAGCGGGAGGTCCTCCTACGAGCAGTACTTC

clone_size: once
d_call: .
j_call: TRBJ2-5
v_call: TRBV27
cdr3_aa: CASSLFVPSGRETQYF
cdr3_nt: TGTGCCAGCAGTTTATTTGTCCCATCGGGTCGGGAGACCCAGTACTTC

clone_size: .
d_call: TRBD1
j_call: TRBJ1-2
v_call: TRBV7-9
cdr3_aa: CASSFGTDYGYTF
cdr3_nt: TGTGCCAGCAGCTTTGGGACAGACTATGGCTACACCTTC

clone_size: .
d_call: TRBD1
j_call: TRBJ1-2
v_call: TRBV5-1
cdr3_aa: CASSSPGQVPGYTF
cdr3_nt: TGCGCCAGCAGCTCCCCGGGACAGGTCCCTGGCTACACCTTC

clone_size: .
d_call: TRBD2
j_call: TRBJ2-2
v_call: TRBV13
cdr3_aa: CASSLGLAGGLTGPGELFF
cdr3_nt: TGTGCCAGCAGCTTAGGTCTAGCGGGAGGGCTTACGGGACCCGGGGAGCTGTTTTTT

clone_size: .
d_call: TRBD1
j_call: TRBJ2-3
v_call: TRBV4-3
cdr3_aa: CASSPGQETSTDTQYF
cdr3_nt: TGCGCCAGCAGCCCAGGACAGGAGACTAGCACAGATACGCAGTATTTT

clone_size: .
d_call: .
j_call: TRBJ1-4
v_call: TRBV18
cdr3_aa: CASSPRVRDTTKAELFF
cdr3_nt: TGTGCCAGCTCACCAAGAGTCCGGGACACCACGAAGGCAGAACTGTTTTTT

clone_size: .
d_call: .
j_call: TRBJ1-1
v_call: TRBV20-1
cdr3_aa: CSARDDVDSPF
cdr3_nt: TGCAGTGCTAGAGACGACGTGGACAGCCCCTTT

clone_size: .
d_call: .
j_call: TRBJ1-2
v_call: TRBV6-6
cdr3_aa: CASSYPGGASAGGYTF
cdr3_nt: TGTGCCAGCAGTTACCCAGGAGGGGCTTCGGCTGGCGGCTACACCTTC

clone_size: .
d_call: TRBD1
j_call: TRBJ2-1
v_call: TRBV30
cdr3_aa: CAWGQPGQIYNEQFF
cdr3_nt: TGTGCCTGGGGGCAACCGGGACAGATATACAATGAGCAGTTCTTC

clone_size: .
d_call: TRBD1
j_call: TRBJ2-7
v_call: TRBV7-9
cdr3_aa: CASSSGTVYEQYF
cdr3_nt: TGTGCCAGCAGCTCCGGGACAGTCTACGAGCAGTACTTC

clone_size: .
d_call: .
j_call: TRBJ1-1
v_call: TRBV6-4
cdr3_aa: CASSDPSRGDTEAFF
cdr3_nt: TGTGCCAGCAGTGACCCCAGTAGGGGCGACACTGAAGCTTTCTTT

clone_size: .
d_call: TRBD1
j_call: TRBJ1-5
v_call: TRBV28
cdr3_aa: CASSPGDSHQPQHF
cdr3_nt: TGTGCCAGCAGTCCCGGGGACAGCCATCAGCCCCAGCATTTT

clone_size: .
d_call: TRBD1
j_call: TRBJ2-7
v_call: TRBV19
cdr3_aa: CASSGTGRYEQYF
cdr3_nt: TGTGCCAGCTCCGGGACAGGTCGTTACGAGCAGTACTTC

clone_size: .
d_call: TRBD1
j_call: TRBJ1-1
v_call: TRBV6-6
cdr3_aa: CASSYKGQGDTEAFF
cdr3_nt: TGTGCCAGCAGTTATAAAGGACAGGGGGACACTGAAGCTTTCTTT

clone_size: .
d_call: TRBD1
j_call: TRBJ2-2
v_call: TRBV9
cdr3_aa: CASRIRDRSGELFF
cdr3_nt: TGTGCCAGCAGGATCAGGGACAGGTCCGGGGAGCTGTTTTTT

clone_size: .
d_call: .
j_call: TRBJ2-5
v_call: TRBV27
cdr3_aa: CASSLKGLGTQYF
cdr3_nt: TGTGCCAGCAGTTTAAAGGGGTTGGGGACCCAGTACTTC

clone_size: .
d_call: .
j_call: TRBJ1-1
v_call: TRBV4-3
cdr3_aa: CASSQELVAVSVTEAFF
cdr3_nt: TGCGCCAGCAGCCAAGAATTGGTGGCAGTCTCAGTCACTGAAGCTTTCTTT

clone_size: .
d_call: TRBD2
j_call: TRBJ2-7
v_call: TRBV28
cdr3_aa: CASSSPGTSGSYEQYF
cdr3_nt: TGTGCCAGCAGTTCCCCCGGGACTAGCGGGAGTTACGAGCAGTACTTC

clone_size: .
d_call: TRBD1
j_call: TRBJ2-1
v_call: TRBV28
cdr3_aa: CASSRDSYNEQFF
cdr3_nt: TGTGCCAGCAGCAGGGACAGCTACAATGAGCAGTTCTTC

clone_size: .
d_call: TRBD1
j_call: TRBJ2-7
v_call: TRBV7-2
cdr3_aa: CASSRDRGDEQYF
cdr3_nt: TGTGCCAGCAGCCGGGACAGGGGGGACGAGCAGTACTTC

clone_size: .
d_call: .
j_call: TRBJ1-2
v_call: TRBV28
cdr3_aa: CASTKDTYGYTF
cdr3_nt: TGTGCCAGCACCAAGGACACCTATGGCTACACCTTC

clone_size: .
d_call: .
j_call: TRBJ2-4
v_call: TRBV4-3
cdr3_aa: CASSQQSNRVTKNIQYF
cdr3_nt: TGCGCCAGCAGCCAACAGTCTAACAGGGTCACCAAAAACATTCAGTACTTC

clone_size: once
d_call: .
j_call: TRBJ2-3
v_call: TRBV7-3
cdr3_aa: CASSLGAYTDTQYF
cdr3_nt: TGTGCCAGCAGCTTAGGGGCGTACACAGATACGCAGTATTTT

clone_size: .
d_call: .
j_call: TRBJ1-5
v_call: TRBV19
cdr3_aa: CASSIDRAGNQPQHF
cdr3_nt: TGTGCCAGTAGTATAGACAGGGCTGGCAATCAGCCCCAGCATTTT

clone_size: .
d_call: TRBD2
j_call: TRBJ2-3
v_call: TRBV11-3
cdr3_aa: CASSPSGRTTDTQYF
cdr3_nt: TGTGCCAGCAGCCCGAGCGGGAGGACCACAGATACGCAGTATTTT

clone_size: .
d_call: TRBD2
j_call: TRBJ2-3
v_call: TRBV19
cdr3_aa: CASSTGLARTDTQYF
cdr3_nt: TGTGCCAGTAGTACTGGACTAGCTCGCACAGATACGCAGTATTTT

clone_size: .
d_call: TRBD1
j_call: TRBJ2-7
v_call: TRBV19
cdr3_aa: CASSRDSYYEQYF
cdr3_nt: TGTGCCAGTAGCCGGGACAGCTACTACGAGCAGTACTTC

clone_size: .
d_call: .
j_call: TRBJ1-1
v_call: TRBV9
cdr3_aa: CASSVTGHMNTEAFF
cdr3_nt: TGTGCCAGCAGCGTTACAGGTCACATGAACACTGAAGCTTTCTTT

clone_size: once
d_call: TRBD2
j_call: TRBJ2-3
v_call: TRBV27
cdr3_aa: CASRKPGLVVTDTQYF
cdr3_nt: TGTGCCAGCAGAAAGCCGGGACTAGTGGTCACAGATACGCAGTATTTT

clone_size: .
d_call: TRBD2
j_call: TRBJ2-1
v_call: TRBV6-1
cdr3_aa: CASSDRTSGSRDKQFF
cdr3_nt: TGTGCCAGCAGTGACAGGACTAGCGGGAGTCGGGACAAGCAGTTCTTC

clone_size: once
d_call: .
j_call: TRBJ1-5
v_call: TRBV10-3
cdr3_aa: CAISESSGQPQHF
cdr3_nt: TGTGCCATCAGTGAAAGCTCAGGGCAGCCCCAGCATTTT

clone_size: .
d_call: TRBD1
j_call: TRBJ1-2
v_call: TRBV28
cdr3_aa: CASSLQGRGRVGYTF
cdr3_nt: TGTGCCAGCAGTTTACAGGGCAGGGGGCGCGTTGGCTACACCTTC

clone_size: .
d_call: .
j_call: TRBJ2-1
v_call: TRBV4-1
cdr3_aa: CASSDRSQGYNEQFF
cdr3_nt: TGCGCCAGCAGCGACAGGTCCCAGGGGTACAATGAGCAGTTCTTC

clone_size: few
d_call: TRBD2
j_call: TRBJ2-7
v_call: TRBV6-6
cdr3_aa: CASSNRLAGGNEQYF
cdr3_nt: TGTGCCAGCAGTAACAGACTAGCGGGGGGTAACGAGCAGTACTTC

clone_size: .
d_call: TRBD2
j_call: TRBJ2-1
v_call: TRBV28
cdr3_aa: CASARRGASYNEQFF
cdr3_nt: TGTGCCAGCGCGAGGCGGGGGGCCTCCTACAATGAGCAGTTCTTC

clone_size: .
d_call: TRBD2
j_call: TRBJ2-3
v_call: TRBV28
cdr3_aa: CASIVAGGPTDTQYF
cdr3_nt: TGTGCCAGCATAGTAGCGGGAGGCCCCACAGATACGCAGTATTTT

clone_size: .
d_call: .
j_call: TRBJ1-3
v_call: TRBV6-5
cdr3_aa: CASSRYPGNTIYF
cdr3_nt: TGTGCCAGCAGTCGCTACCCCGGGAACACCATATATTTT

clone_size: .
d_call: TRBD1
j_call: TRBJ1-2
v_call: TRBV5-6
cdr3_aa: CASSLTAGGGYGYTF
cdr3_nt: TGTGCCAGCAGCTTGACCGCAGGGGGAGGCTATGGCTACACCTTC

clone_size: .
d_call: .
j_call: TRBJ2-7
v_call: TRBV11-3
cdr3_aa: CASSLEAGAIHEQYF
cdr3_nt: TGTGCCAGCAGCTTAGAGGCGGGGGCTATCCACGAGCAGTACTTC

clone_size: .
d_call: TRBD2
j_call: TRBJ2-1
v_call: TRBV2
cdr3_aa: CASSGLASSYNEQFF
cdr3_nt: TGTGCCAGCAGCGGACTAGCGAGCTCCTACAATGAGCAGTTCTTC